This TCR beta chain was profiled in a study of memory CD4+ T cells and cytomegalovirus serostatus. Study-level information: This sample comes from healthy Belgian adults, under 10 CMV seropositive, 24 seronegative.

The data were produced by immunoSEQ multiplex PCR, yet TCRdb's version contains in-frame clones alone and is incomplete. Altogether some 45,000 clones are present, 74% being singletons, with the ten largest covering 1.2%. For this clone: Its antigen is unknown.

General study points: Suggested: most of the CMV-linked TCR signature lies in CD4+ memory cells. Repertoires predicted CMV serostatus with median bootstrapped AUC of about 0.95.

This CDR3 spans 13 amino acids. The V gene's germline CDR1 is MNHEY and CDR2 SVGAGI. J was trimmed by 2 bases and V by 8 bases; bases with no gene match: 4. The sort gate was single viable CD3+CD4+CD8-CD45RO+ cells for memory CD4+ T cells. The receptor was isolated from an adult in good health and CMV-seropositive. The specimen was memory CD4+ T cells from blood. The chain couples TRBV6-5 to TRBJ2-5, with 8 bases identical to TRBD2. In DNA, the CDR3 is TGTGCCAGCGCGCGGGGGGCTCAAGAGACCCAGTACTTC. Translated: CASARGAQETQYF.